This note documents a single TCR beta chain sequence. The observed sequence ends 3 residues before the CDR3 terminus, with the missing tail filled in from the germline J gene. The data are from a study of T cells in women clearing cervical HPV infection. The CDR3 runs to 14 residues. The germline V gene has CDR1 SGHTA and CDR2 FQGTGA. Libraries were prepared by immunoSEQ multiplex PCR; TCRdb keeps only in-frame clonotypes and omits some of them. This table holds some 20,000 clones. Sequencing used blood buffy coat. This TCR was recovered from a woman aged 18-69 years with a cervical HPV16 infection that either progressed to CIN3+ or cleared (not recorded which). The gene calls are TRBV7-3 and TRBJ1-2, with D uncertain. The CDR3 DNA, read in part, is TGTGCCAGCAGCTCTTCAGTTCCCGGGTCGGGC. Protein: CASSSSVPGSG. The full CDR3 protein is CASSSSVPGSGYTF.